The next 9 T cell receptor beta chains were all read from a single sample in a study of spatial heterogeneity in lung cancer. A single record per CDR3 protein comes from TCRdb applying MiXCR to the 5' RACE reads. Among around 110,000 distinct CDR3 sequences, roughly an eighth were seen once, and the ten largest hold 16%. This sample's time point: blood at routine non-recurrence follow-up after resection. Whole RNA, isolated from tumor, nontumor lung or frozen PBMC, was sequenced without prior sorting. The sample in question was PBMCs, obtained at follow-up. All receptors come from a male donor with early-stage non-small cell lung cancer.

A few counts support this clonotype. CDR3 DNA sequence: TGTGCCAGCAGTGAAGCTGCGGGAAGCAATCAGCCCCAGCATTTT. Protein product: CASSEAAGSNQPQHF. The gene calls are TRBV6-1 and TRBJ1-5; D unresolved. With 0 bases removed from V and 1 base from J, the gap between germline ends came to 7 bases. Germline assignment: CDR1 MNHNS and CDR2 SASEGT. The CDR3 has 15 residues.

Worth noting for this clonotype: Possible read error: a much larger clone is one base away. The chain uses TRBV3-1 and TRBJ2-5; D may be TRBD1 or TRBD2 (6 bases each). This CDR3 is 18 amino acids long. The germline V and J ends were trimmed by 5 bases and 5 bases, with 27 bases remaining between them. The germline V gene has CDR1 LGHDT and CDR2 YNNKEL (reference sequence). CDR3 protein: CASSYRRMGGSMRETQYF. DNA for the CDR3: TGTGCCAGCAGCTATCGGCGGATGGGGGGCTCTATGCGGGAGACCCAGTACTTC.

This clonotype was observed many times. V usage is TRBV10-3 and J usage is TRBJ2-4; D not resolved. The V end lost 0 bases, the J end lost 1 base, and 4 bases lay between the germline ends. CDR1 is ENHRY, CDR2 SYGVKD, per germline. This CDR3 is 14 amino acids long. In nucleotides, the CDR3 is TGTGCCATCAGTGAGTCGGAGGCCAAAAACATTCAGTACTTC. It encodes CAISESEAKNIQYF.

The table lists this clonotype with a few counts. The V call is TRBV7-9, the J call TRBJ1-2; D perhaps matches TRBD1 (5 bases). This CDR3 has 13 residues. Trimming shortened V by 5 bases and J by 1 base, and 8 bases separated the two germline ends. Germline V gene data show CDR1 as SEHNR and CDR2 as FQNEAQ (reference sequence). CDR3 residues: CASSGDGNYGYTF. The DNA for the CDR3 is TGTGCCAGCAGCGGGGACGGTAACTATGGCTACACCTTC.

V is TRBV18 and J is TRBJ1-1, with 7 bases aligning to TRBD1. V lost 1 base and J lost 5; bases outside the gene matches: 10. Per the germline V gene, CDR1 is KGHSH and CDR2 is LQKENI. The CDR3 is made up of 16 amino acids. The CDR3 nucleotides are TGTGCCAGCTCACCACGGGAGGGGGCTGGCCGGACTGAAGCTTTCTTT. Amino acids: CASSPREGAGRTEAFF. Full variable domain (missing parts from reference TRBV18 and TRBJ1-1): NAGVMQNPRHLVRRRGQEARLRCSPMKGHSHVYWYRQLPEEGLKFMVYLQKENIIDESGMPKERFSAEFPKEGPSILRIQQVVRGDSAAYFCASSPREGAGRTEAFFGQGTRLTVV.

At least ten counts were recorded for this clonotype. At one end, the junction sequence differs from germline, possibly due to a read error. This chain connects TRBV28 to TRBJ1-2, with D unclear. This CDR3 comprises 11 residues. CDR1 is MDHEN, CDR2 SYDVKM, per germline. The CDR3 protein is CASSSNYGYTF. The CDR3 nucleotides are TGTGCCAGCAGTTCTAACTACGGCTACACCTTC.

V and J are TRBV5-1 and TRBJ2-3; 12 positions match TRBD2. Trimming removed 1 base from V and 1 base from J; junction bases left unmatched: 4. This CDR3 has 17 residues. Per the germline V gene, CDR1 is SGHRS and CDR2 is YFSETQ. In DNA form, the CDR3 reads TGCGCCAGCAGCTTGCCGCGGACTAGCGGGGGCACAGATACGCAGTATTTT. It encodes CASSLPRTSGGTDTQYF.

This clonotype occurred a few times. V is TRBV6-5 and J is TRBJ2-7; 7 bases map to TRBD1. This CDR3 comprises 14 residues. The germline V gene encodes CDR1 MNHEY and CDR2 SVGAGI. The V segment lost 5 bases and the J segment 1 base; nucleotides outside the gene matches: 5. CDR3 sequence: CASSNDRVSYEQYF. Here the CDR3 DNA reads TGTGCCAGCAGTAATGACAGGGTATCCTACGAGCAGTACTTC.

Only a few counts were recorded for this clonotype. J is TRBJ1-5 and V is TRBV20-1, with 7 positions matching TRBD1. The V gene end was trimmed by 0 bases and the J gene end by 4 bases; junction bases not matched to a gene: 6. Looked up from germline, CDR1 is DFQATT and CDR2 is SNEGSKA (reference sequence). The CDR3 is 15 residues long. In DNA form, the CDR3 reads TGCAGTGCTAGAGATCTGCAGGGGGGGAATCAGCCCCAGCATTTT. Its protein is CSARDLQGGNQPQHF.